This is a list of T cell receptor beta chains from one sample in a study of T-cell reconstitution after alpha-beta-depleted transplantation in children. Via MiXCR, TCRdb re-called the PCR reads, giving one row per CDR3 protein. The table has 240,000 or so distinct CDR3 sequences, about 11% seen once. Sequenced material: PBMCs from the stem cell graft donor, taken from the stem cell graft. Receptors originate from a human donor who donated a stem cell graft to a child with acute lymphoblastic leukemia. Each CDR3 is given with its conserved first and last residue. The D gene is left open where the match is weak. Size values are once, few and many counts, or a class for expanded clones, and some rows have none.

>TRBJ2-1|many|15|TRBD2|TRBV12-3/TRBV12-4
TGTGCCAGCGGACCAGATAGCGGGAGGCCCCATGAGCAGTTCTTC
CASGPDSGRPHEQFF
>TRBJ2-3|many|13|NA|TRBV29-1
TGCAGCGTTGAACTCGGAACCACAGATACGCAGTATTTT
CSVELGTTDTQYF
>TRBJ2-1|few|15|TRBD2|TRBV7-9
TGTGCCAGCAGGGCCGGCGGGAGGGCCGCGAATGAGCAGTTCTTC
CASRAGGRAANEQFF
>TRBJ2-2|NA|14|TRBD1|TRBV12-3/TRBV12-4
TGTGCCAGCCTTGGACAGGGGGACACCGGGGAGCTGTTTTTT
CASLGQGDTGELFF
>TRBJ2-1|few|16|TRBD2|TRBV9
TGTGCCAGCAGCCCGTGGGTTAGCGGGAGTGGGAATGAGCAGTTCTTC
CASSPWVSGSGNEQFF
>TRBJ2-7|many|13|NA|TRBV20-1
TGCAGTGCTAGGACGACCCCTACTTACGAGCAGTACTTC
CSARTTPTYEQYF
>TRBJ1-2|many|14|TRBD1|TRBV29-1
TGCAGCGTTCTTCGTCCCGGGACAGGGGCCGGCTACACCTTC
CSVLRPGTGAGYTF
>TRBJ1-4|many|15|NA|TRBV12-3/TRBV12-4
TGTGCCAGCAGTTTAAGGCAGGGCGGAGATGAAAAACTGTTTTTT
CASSLRQGGDEKLFF
>TRBJ2-1|many|13|NA|TRBV19
TGTGCCAGTAGTCTCGGGACTTTCAATGAGCAGTTCTTC
CASSLGTFNEQFF
>TRBJ1-2|many|14|NA|TRBV7-9
TGTGCCAGCAGCCCCCTAGCCAACAACTATGGCTACACCTTC
CASSPLANNYGYTF
>TRBJ2-7|many|15|TRBD2|TRBV4-1
TGCGCCAGCGCAGGGACTAGCGGTAGCTCCTACGAGCAGTACTTC
CASAGTSGSSYEQYF
>TRBJ1-4|many|15|NA|TRBV6-5
TGTGCCAGCAGTTACACCCCAAGGCAAGGGGAAAAACTGTTTTTT
CASSYTPRQGEKLFF
>TRBJ2-3|many|12|NA|TRBV10-3
TGTGCCATCAGTACCGAGTGGGATACGCAGTATTTT
CAISTEWDTQYF
>TRBJ2-3|many|13|NA|TRBV2
TGTGCCAGCTTACCTCAGGGGCCCCATCGACAGTATTTT
CASLPQGPHRQYF
>TRBJ1-2|few|15|TRBD1|TRBV12-3/TRBV12-4
TGTGCCAGCAGTTTCCCCCGGGACAGGGTGAATGGCTACACCTTC
CASSFPRDRVNGYTF
>TRBJ2-7|many|14|NA|TRBV5-5
TGTGCCAGCAGCTCCCTGGACAGTCCCTACGAGCAGTACTTC
CASSSLDSPYEQYF
>TRBJ2-2|many|15|TRBD1|TRBV6-5
TGTGCCAGCAGTTACGGCGACAGGGACCCCGGGGAGCTGTTTTTT
CASSYGDRDPGELFF
>TRBJ2-7|NA|13|NA|TRBV13
TGTGCCATGAGCTCCGAGCTCCCCTACGAGCAGTACTTC
CAMSSELPYEQYF
>TRBJ2-5|many|13|NA|TRBV19
TGTGCCAGTACGGCCAGCAACCAAGAGACCCAGTACTTC
CASTASNQETQYF
>TRBJ1-1|many|13|NA|TRBV4-2
TGTGCCAGCAGCCCCACGAACAGGGTGGAGGCTTTCTTT
CASSPTNRVEAFF
>TRBJ1-1|NA|15|TRBD1|TRBV5-1
TGCGCCAGCAGCTTACCGGGACAGGGTTTTTCTGAAGCTTTCTTT
CASSLPGQGFSEAFF
>TRBJ2-1|many|14|TRBD2|TRBV27
TGTGCCAGCAGTTTTGCGGGGGACTACAATGAGCAGTTCTTC
CASSFAGDYNEQFF
>TRBJ2-3|NA|12|NA|TRBV7-2
TGTGCCAGCAGCCCCCCTTATCATACGCAGTATTTT
CASSPPYHTQYF
>TRBJ1-2|many|17|NA|TRBV9
TGTGCCAGCAGCGTAGCTCGTGATACGGTTCAAAACTATGGCTACACCTTC
CASSVARDTVQNYGYTF
>TRBJ2-3|many|14|NA|TRBV5-1
TGCGCCAGCAGCTTAAGACCCAGCACAGATACGCAGTATTTT
CASSLRPSTDTQYF
>TRBJ2-7|NA|15|NA|TRBV4-1
TGCGCCAGCAGCCAAGTAGGTAGCTCGGCCTACGAGCAGTACTTC
CASSQVGSSAYEQYF
>TRBJ2-7|many|13|NA|TRBV5-1
TGCGCCAGCAGCTTGGTATCGGCCTACGAGCAGTACTTC
CASSLVSAYEQYF
>TRBJ1-4|many|15|NA|TRBV10-3
TGTGCCATCAGTGAAGGCCAGACGGATAATGAAAAACTGTTTTTT
CAISEGQTDNEKLFF
>TRBJ2-1|many|15|NA|TRBV28
TGTGCCAGCAGCTTAGAGCGGACGGTAAACAATGAGCAGTTCTTC
CASSLERTVNNEQFF
>TRBJ1-5|many|15|NA|TRBV12-3/TRBV12-4
TGTGCCAGCAGTGGAGACGGACTCCACGATCAGCCCCAGCATTTT
CASSGDGLHDQPQHF
>TRBJ2-3|many|13|NA|TRBV7-2
TGTGCCAGCAGCCAGAACAGGGAAGATACGCAGTATTTT
CASSQNREDTQYF
>TRBJ2-3|few|15|NA|TRBV5-1
TGCGCCAGCAGCTTGGAAGGGGGGCAGGCAGATACGCAGTATTTT
CASSLEGGQADTQYF
>TRBJ2-1|many|16|NA|TRBV5-1
TGCGCCAGCAGCTCTCAGGGTAGTGAGTCCTACAATGAGCAGTTCTTC
CASSSQGSESYNEQFF
>TRBJ2-7|many|15|NA|TRBV3-1
TGTGCCAGCAGCCCGGATAGCGGATCAGCCTACGAGCAGTACTTC
CASSPDSGSAYEQYF
>TRBJ1-2|few|15|NA|TRBV20-1
TGCAGTGAACAACTAGGGAGATCCGCTAACTATGGCTACACCTTC
CSEQLGRSANYGYTF
>TRBJ1-6|many|13|NA|TRBV28
TGTGCCAGCTCGATACCTCAGGGTTCACCCCTCCACTTT
CASSIPQGSPLHF
>TRBJ2-5|many|16|TRBD1|TRBV10-3
TGTGCCATCAGTCGGGACAGGGGCCCATTCCAAGAGACCCAGTACTTC
CAISRDRGPFQETQYF
>TRBJ2-1|many|14|NA|TRBV3-1
TGTGCCAGCAGCCAAGATAGGGCGCCCAATGAGCAGTTCTTC
CASSQDRAPNEQFF
>TRBJ1-5|many|13|NA|TRBV5-1
TGCGCCAGCAGCTTAGTTGTCGGTCAGCCCCAGCATTTT
CASSLVVGQPQHF
>TRBJ2-7|many|14|TRBD2|TRBV20-1
TGCAGTGCTAGGGGACTAGCGGGCCTCTACGAGCAGTACTTC
CSARGLAGLYEQYF
>TRBJ2-4|NA|17|NA|TRBV7-2
TGTGCCAGCAGCCCCAGTTTGACATCGGTAGCCAAAAACATTCAGTACTTC
CASSPSLTSVAKNIQYF
>TRBJ2-6|few|16|TRBD1|TRBV7-9
TGTGCCAGCAGCACTCGACAGGGTCCGGGGGCCAACGTCCTGACTTTC
CASSTRQGPGANVLTF
>TRBJ1-1|many|15|TRBD1|TRBV5-1
TGCGCCAGCAGCCCGGGACAGGGGTCGAACACTGAAGCTTTCTTT
CASSPGQGSNTEAFF
>TRBJ2-1|few|15|TRBD2|TRBV20-1
TGCAGTGCTAGGTCCGGACTAGCGGGAGGGGATGAGCAGTTCTTC
CSARSGLAGGDEQFF
>TRBJ2-7|NA|15|NA|TRBV27
TGTGCCAGCACCTTAGCCGCCGGACTCTCCTACGAGCAGTACTTC
CASTLAAGLSYEQYF
>TRBJ2-1|many|17|TRBD2|TRBV5-5
TGTGCCAGCAGCTTGGATGGTAGCGGGGCCCCCGGGGTGGGGCAGTTCTTC
CASSLDGSGAPGVGQFF
>TRBJ2-7|NA|14|NA|TRBV12-3/TRBV12-4
TGTGCCAGCAGCTTGGGACACCTCTCCTACGAGCAGTACTTC
CASSLGHLSYEQYF
>TRBJ2-3|many|14|TRBD2|TRBV6-5
TGTGCCAGCAGTAGGACGGGGGGGAGGGATACGCAGTATTTT
CASSRTGGRDTQYF
>TRBJ1-6|NA|16|NA|TRBV30
TGTGCCTGGAGGAAGGACTCGTACTCCTATAATTCACCCCTCCACTTT
CAWRKDSYSYNSPLHF
>TRBJ1-3|NA|15|NA|TRBV28
TGTGCCAGCAGTCCTCCCAGGCTCTCTGGAAACACCATATATTTT
CASSPPRLSGNTIYF
>TRBJ2-6|many|15|NA|TRBV27
TGTGCCAGCAGGGGCTTACCATCTGGGGCCAACGTCCTGACTTTC
CASRGLPSGANVLTF
>TRBJ2-1|NA|14|NA|TRBV12-3/TRBV12-4
TGTGCCAGCAGTTTTCAAGGGCGGAACAATGAGCAGTTCTTC
CASSFQGRNNEQFF